The clone carrying this T cell receptor beta chain was recorded only once. Its target is unknown. Here immunoSEQ multiplex PCR was the method, and the copy in TCRdb shows in-frame clones only, minus some. Here the sample spans about 30,000 clones, more than 75% being singletons. V lost 3 bases, J lost 4 bases, and 6 bases lay in between. There are 12 residues in the CDR3. The entry originates in a study of lymphopenia after photon versus proton radiotherapy. Study-level results: Better survival with proton therapy was suggested as possible, not demonstrated. Relative stability marked proton patients; photon patients lost diversity and naive cells.

The J gene is TRBJ2-5, the V gene TRBV23-1; D is perhaps TRBD2 (5 bases). TRBV23-1 is given ORF status, its function remaining uncertain. The source of this sequence is a woman aged 60-70 years with cholangiocarcinoma. Some clones in this sample may be carry-over from other donors' samples. The input for sequencing was peripheral blood, taken from a patient treated with proton-based radiotherapy. The CDR3 DNA reads TGCGCCAGCAGTCAGACTATAGAGACCCAGTACTTC. Translated, it gives CASSQTIETQYF.